This T cell receptor beta chain appears in the sequencing data of a study of fetal regulatory T cell absence and autoimmunity. Study results and caveats: Pancreas TCRs were oligoclonally enriched versus cord blood, some clones over 95-fold. Pancreas and cord blood did not differ much in TRB family usage.

J gave up 0 bases and V 3 bases, and 2 bases lay outside the gene matches. CDR3 length: 14 residues. Germline-derived CDR1 and CDR2 are KGHSH and LQKENI. The survey-level immunoSEQ assay was used. Data came from immunoSEQ multiplex PCR; TCRdb stores just in-frame clones and leaves some out. The sample consists of 46,000 or so clones, just under 85% of them appearing once. As concerns this clone: Its target is unknown.

J is TRBJ2-7 and V is TRBV18; TRBD1 agrees at 7 bases. Specimen: cord blood. This TCR was recovered from a newborn boy with IPEX syndrome. This CDR3 reads CASSPDRSSYEQYF. CDR3 bases: TGTGCCAGCTCACCGGACAGGAGCTCCTACGAGCAGTACTTC.